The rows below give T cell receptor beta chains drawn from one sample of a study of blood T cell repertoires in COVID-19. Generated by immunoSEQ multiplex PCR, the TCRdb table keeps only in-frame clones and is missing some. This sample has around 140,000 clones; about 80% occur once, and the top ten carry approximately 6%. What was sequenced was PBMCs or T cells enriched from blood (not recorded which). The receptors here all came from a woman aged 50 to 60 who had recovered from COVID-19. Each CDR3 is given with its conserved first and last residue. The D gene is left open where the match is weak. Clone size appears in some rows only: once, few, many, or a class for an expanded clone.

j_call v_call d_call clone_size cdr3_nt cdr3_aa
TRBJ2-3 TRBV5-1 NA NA TGCGCCAGCAGCTTAAGACAGCATAGCACAGATACGCAGTATTTT CASSLRQHSTDTQYF
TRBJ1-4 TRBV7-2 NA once TGTGCCAGCAGCTATCGGGGGACTAATGAAAAACTGTTTTTT CASSYRGTNEKLFF
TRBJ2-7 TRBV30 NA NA TGTGCCTGGAGTGAGGCGGTCGACTACGAGCAGTACTTC CAWSEAVDYEQYF
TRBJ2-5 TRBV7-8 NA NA TGTGCCAGCAGCATCTGGGCGGGGGCCCAAGAGACCCAGTACTTC CASSIWAGAQETQYF
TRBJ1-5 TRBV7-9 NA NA TGTGCCAGCAGCTTAGAAGCAGGGCACCAGCCCCAGCATTTT CASSLEAGHQPQHF
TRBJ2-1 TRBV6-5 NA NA TGTGCCAGCAGAATCGGGACAAACAATGAGCAGTTCTTC CASRIGTNNEQFF
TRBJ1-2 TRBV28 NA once TGTGCCAGCAGTTGGGGGGGAGGGAGGACTTTGGGCTACACCTTC CASSWGGGRTLGYTF
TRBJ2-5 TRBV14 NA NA TGTGCCAGCAGCAGGACTCGTAGAGAGACCCAGTACTTC CASSRTRRETQYF
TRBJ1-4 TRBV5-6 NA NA TGTGCCAGCTTAACGAGGGAAAAACTGTTTTTT CASLTREKLFF
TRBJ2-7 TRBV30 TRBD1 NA TGTGCCTGGAGCCCGACCGGGACAGGCCGCTCGCAGTACTTC CAWSPTGTGRSQYF
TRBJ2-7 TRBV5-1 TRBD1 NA TGCGCCAGCAGCTTGGTCGGGACAGGGGGCTACGAGCAGTACTTC CASSLVGTGGYEQYF
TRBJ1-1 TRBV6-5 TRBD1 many TGTGCCAGCAGTTCGCCGGGACAGGGTAACACTGAAGCTTTCTTT CASSSPGQGNTEAFF
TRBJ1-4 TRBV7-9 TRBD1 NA TGTGCCAGCAGCCAGAGAACAGGGGGCAATGAAAAACTGTTTTTT CASSQRTGGNEKLFF
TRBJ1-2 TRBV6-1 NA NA TGTGCCAGCAGTGAGAGTGGGCAGCTCTATGGCTACACCTTC CASSESGQLYGYTF
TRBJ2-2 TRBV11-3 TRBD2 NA TGTGCCAGCAGCTTAGTCGGGACTAGTCCAACCGGGGAGCTGTTTTTT CASSLVGTSPTGELFF
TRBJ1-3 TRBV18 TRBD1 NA TGTGCCAGCTCACAAAAGGACAGGCCAACTGGAAACACCATATATTTT CASSQKDRPTGNTIYF
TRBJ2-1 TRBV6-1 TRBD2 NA TGTGCCAGCAGTGATGGGGGACTAACCTACAATGAGCAGTTCTTC CASSDGGLTYNEQFF
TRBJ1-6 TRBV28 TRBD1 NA TGTGCCAGCAGTTCCCGGGGGACAGGGTACTCACCCCTCCACTTT CASSSRGTGYSPLHF
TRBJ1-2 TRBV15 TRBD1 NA TGTGCCACCAGAGTTTCGTCGGCCTTGACAGGGCCCTATGGCTACACCTTC CATRVSSALTGPYGYTF
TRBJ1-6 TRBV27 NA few TGTGCCAGCAGTTTTTCGGTTCGTTCACCCCTCCACTTT CASSFSVRSPLHF
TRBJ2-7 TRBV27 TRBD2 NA TGTGCCAGCAGTTTACGCGGGCGGGGGGGCCCTTACGAGCAGTACTTC CASSLRGRGGPYEQYF
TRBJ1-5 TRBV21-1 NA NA TGTGCCAGCAGCAAAGATTGGCGCAGGGGAAAAAATCAGCCCCAGCATTTT CASSKDWRRGKNQPQHF
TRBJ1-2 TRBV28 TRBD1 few TGTGCCAGCACCGGGGGACAGGGGCGCGATGGCTACACCTTC CASTGGQGRDGYTF
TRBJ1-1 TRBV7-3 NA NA TGTGCCAGCAGCCCCTTAACGGAGGGGACTGAAGCTTTCTTT CASSPLTEGTEAFF